The source of this T cell receptor beta chain is a study of OX40 agonist ivuxolimab in advanced cancers. At the level of the whole study: Ivuxolimab was a fully human IgG2 agonistic monoclonal antibody targeting the costimulatory receptor OX40 (CD134). Intravenous ivuxolimab was administered to patients every 2 weeks at six dose levels: 0.01, 0.1, 0.3, 1.5, 3 and 10 mg/kg. Among the roughly 50 dose-escalation patients, approximately 20 had hepatocellular carcinoma, about 15 melanoma, 9 renal cell carcinoma and 9 head and neck cancer. A male proportion of around 81% and a mean age of around 60 years, ranging from roughly 23 to 85, were recorded for the dose-escalation cohort. Prior anti-PD-1, anti-PD-L1 or anti-CTLA-4 therapy was permitted, and roughly two fifths of dose-escalation patients had received checkpoint inhibitors. Partial responses occurred in three dose-escalation patients: two with cutaneous melanoma and one with hepatocellular carcinoma. Peripheral TCRbeta sequencing aimed to test whether ivuxolimab altered TCR sequence diversity and caused clonal T-cell expansion. The paper describes the monotherapy dose-escalation part (N ≈ 51 patients) of the phase I trial of ivuxolimab.

Genomic DNA was isolated from the sorted cells so that the TCRbeta CDR3 region could be sequenced. The immunoSEQ Assay was used to sequence the TCRbeta CDR3 regions. This immuneACCESS table, as held by TCRdb, lists in-frame sequences with V and J called but not all clones. Of the missing ones, under half trace to an unresolved V gene in checked studies; the others have no known cause. The sample data list around 50,000 clones, and 80% to 90% of these were observed just once. About 12% of the sample belongs to the ten largest clones. As for this clone: Its antigen is unknown. Base qualities are not provided; no much larger clone lies one nucleotide away.

The germline V gene encodes CDR1 SQVTM and CDR2 ANQGSEA. Counted from cysteine to phenylalanine, this CDR3 has 15 amino acids. Just CDR3 DNA is preserved here, 45 bases in frame from base 1. Trimming at the junction amounts to 7 bases on V and 0 bases on J, and the germline ends lie 18 bases apart. Paper-wide results and their limitations: Low levels of normalized T-cell clonal expansion were also seen in some patients who did not respond. After ivuxolimab, more expanded clones were found on average in CD8+ T cells than in CD4+ T cells. In partial responders in the 0.1-3.0 mg/kg groups, normalized peripheral clonal expansion was found to be among the lowest, especially among CD8+ T cells. At doses from 0.1 to 3.0 mg/kg, clonal expansion was seen in both CD4+ and CD8+ blood T cells between baseline and week 6. Antigen specificity was not determined for the clonally expanded peripheral T cells.

Patients with a history of autoimmune disease or receiving systemic immunosuppression were excluded from the trial. Peripheral blood for TCR sequencing was collected from all dose cohorts at baseline, on cycle 4 day 1, and on cycle 7 day 1. Samples were obtained from an open-label, multicenter, first-in-human phase I dose-escalation trial of ivuxolimab. Adults with locally advanced or metastatic melanoma, renal cell, hepatocellular, or head and neck squamous cell carcinoma were enrolled in the trial. Before TCR sequencing, CD4+ T cells and CD8+ T cells from peripheral blood were sorted into separate populations.

The receptor was derived from an adult with an advanced solid tumor such as melanoma, head and neck, liver or kidney cancer. The sample in question was CD4+ or CD8+ T cells sorted from blood, obtained in a trial of the OX40 agonist ivuxolimab. The sequence joins TRBV29-1 to TRBJ1-1; no D gene is confidently identified. CDR3 reads: CSATDGFAMNTEAFF. Here is the DNA: TGCAGCGCCACGGACGGTTTTGCCATGAACACTGAAGCTTTCTTT.